A selection of T cell receptor beta chains follows, all from one sample in a study of T cells in Graves' hyperthyroidism and ophthalmopathy. TCRdb passed the multiplex PCR reads through MiXCR, listing each CDR3 protein once. The sample holds a few hundred thousand distinct CDR3 sequences, about 18% seen once. The sequenced material came from blood. The source is a man between 18 and 29 years old with Graves' ophthalmopathy. Both conserved end residues are part of each CDR3. D genes are given only for firm matches. Part of the rows lack a size; the others show once, few, many or a class for expanded clones.

D,size,J,length,V,CDR3,DNA
TRBD1,many,TRBJ2-7,15,TRBV5-1,CASSWGQSTSYEQYF,TGCGCCAGCAGCTGGGGACAGAGTACCTCCTACGAGCAGTACTTC
NA,many,TRBJ2-2,15,TRBV7-2,CASSLAGSFTGELFF,TGTGCCAGCAGCTTAGCAGGGAGCTTCACCGGGGAGCTGTTTTTT
TRBD1,NA,TRBJ1-5,14,TRBV12-3/TRBV12-4,CASSSTGGIQPQHF,TGTGCCAGCAGCTCGACAGGGGGTATTCAGCCCCAGCATTTT
TRBD1,NA,TRBJ1-6,20,TRBV14,CASSQDQWDRRQRTDSPLHF,TGTGCCAGCAGCCAAGATCAGTGGGACAGGCGGCAGCGGACTGATTCACCCCTCCACTTT
NA,NA,TRBJ1-1,12,TRBV19,CASRMTSTEAFF,TGTGCCAGTAGAATGACAAGCACTGAAGCTTTCTTT
NA,many,TRBJ1-2,15,TRBV27,CASSFLKTLFYGYTF,TGTGCCAGCAGTTTCCTGAAGACTTTATTCTATGGCTACACCTTC
NA,NA,TRBJ2-7,13,TRBV19,CASSGSRYYEQYF,TGTGCCAGTAGCGGGTCGCGGTATTACGAGCAGTACTTC
TRBD1,many,TRBJ2-1,15,TRBV7-8,CASSLGTGSYNEQFF,TGTGCCAGCAGCTTGGGGACAGGGTCCTACAATGAGCAGTTCTTC
NA,NA,TRBJ1-1,14,TRBV5-1,CASSWVEMNTEAFF,TGCGCCAGCAGTTGGGTCGAAATGAACACTGAAGCTTTCTTT
TRBD1,few,TRBJ1-3,16,TRBV5-1,CASSLAGTGYGNTIYF,TGCGCCAGCAGCTTGGCCGGGACAGGGTACGGAAACACCATATATTTT
NA,many,TRBJ1-1,15,TRBV28,CASSLVGGLNTEAFF,TGTGCCAGCAGTCTAGTGGGGGGATTGAACACTGAAGCTTTCTTT
NA,NA,TRBJ2-2,14,TRBV2,CASSVPPNTGELFF,TGTGCCAGCAGTGTCCCCCCGAACACCGGGGAGCTGTTTTTT
TRBD2,few,TRBJ2-3,16,TRBV9,CASSRFSGGGGDTQYF,TGTGCCAGCAGCCGCTTCAGCGGGGGTGGTGGGGATACGCAGTATTTT
TRBD1,NA,TRBJ2-2,18,TRBV4-2,CASSQRHQGDANTGELFF,TGTGCCAGCAGCCAAAGGCACCAGGGGGACGCGAACACCGGGGAGCTGTTTTTT
NA,NA,TRBJ1-3,17,TRBV12-3/TRBV12-4,CASSFTAGSGNGNTIYF,TGTGCCAGCAGTTTCACAGCGGGGTCAGGAAATGGAAACACCATATATTTT
TRBD1,many,TRBJ2-7,15,TRBV27,CASSYQGEALYEQYF,TGTGCCAGCAGTTACCAGGGGGAAGCTCTCTACGAGCAGTACTTC
TRBD2,many,TRBJ2-1,17,TRBV7-2,CASSKSRTSGGRGEQFF,TGTGCCAGCAGCAAAAGCCGGACTAGCGGGGGGCGGGGTGAGCAGTTCTTC
NA,many,TRBJ2-7,13,TRBV10-3,CAISEGQAYEQYF,TGTGCCATCAGTGAAGGCCAGGCGTACGAGCAGTACTTC
TRBD1,NA,TRBJ1-5,18,TRBV3-1,CASSPGQGFVSLNQPQHF,TGTGCCAGCAGTCCAGGACAGGGGTTTGTATCCCTCAATCAGCCCCAGCATTTT
NA,few,TRBJ2-1,14,TRBV7-9,CASNFSFPPKDRFF,TGTGCCAGCAACTTTAGTTTTCCCCCCAAGGACAGGTTCTTC